These T cell receptor beta chains were read from a single sample in a study of blood T cells in healthy people across ages. MiXCR was run by TCRdb on the 5' RACE reads, yielding one entry per CDR3 protein. The sample yields 2 million or so distinct CDR3 sequences, roughly 49% seen once. The sample consisted of blood. The receptors derive from a woman aged 40-49 years in good health. CDR3s include the opening cysteine and the closing phenylalanine or tryptophan. The order of the fields is V gene, J gene, clone size, D gene, CDR3 length, CDR3 DNA, CDR3 protein. D genes are given only for firm matches. Only some rows state a clone size, as once, few, many or a class for expanded clones.

V gene: TRBV7-2; J gene: TRBJ1-2; clone size: once; D gene: TRBD1; CDR3 length: 14; CDR3 DNA: TGTGCCAGCAGACGGACCGGGACAGGTGGTGGCTACACCTTC; CDR3 protein: CASRRTGTGGGYTF
V gene: TRBV6-2/TRBV6-3; J gene: TRBJ2-7; clone size: .; D gene: .; CDR3 length: 12; CDR3 DNA: TGTGCCAGCAGTTACTGGCGCGGTGAGCAGTACTTC; CDR3 protein: CASSYWRGEQYF
V gene: TRBV20-1; J gene: TRBJ2-1; clone size: few; D gene: TRBD2; CDR3 length: 15; CDR3 DNA: TGCAGTGCTAGACCCGGGGGGACCTCCTACAATGAGCAGTTCTTC; CDR3 protein: CSARPGGTSYNEQFF
V gene: TRBV27; J gene: TRBJ1-1; clone size: .; D gene: TRBD1; CDR3 length: 15; CDR3 DNA: TGTGCCAGCAGTTTATCGACAGGGGCGAACACTGAAGCTTTCTTT; CDR3 protein: CASSLSTGANTEAFF
V gene: TRBV4-3; J gene: TRBJ2-5; clone size: .; D gene: .; CDR3 length: 15; CDR3 DNA: TGCGCCAGCAGCCCCCAGTACGAGCTACAAGAGACCCAGTACTTC; CDR3 protein: CASSPQYELQETQYF
V gene: TRBV5-1; J gene: TRBJ2-5; clone size: .; D gene: .; CDR3 length: 13; CDR3 DNA: TGCGCCAGCAGCTTGGCCTTGGCAGGGACCCAGTACTTC; CDR3 protein: CASSLALAGTQYF
V gene: TRBV28; J gene: TRBJ2-1; clone size: few; D gene: TRBD1; CDR3 length: 20; CDR3 DNA: TGTGCCAGCAGTACCCTCCGACAGGGGGGCGCCCGTCCCTCCTACAATGAGCAGTTCTTC; CDR3 protein: CASSTLRQGGARPSYNEQFF
V gene: TRBV20-1; J gene: TRBJ2-1; clone size: .; D gene: TRBD2; CDR3 length: 15; CDR3 DNA: TGCAGTGCTAGATCCCTAGGGACTAGCGGGGTGGAGCAGTTCTTC; CDR3 protein: CSARSLGTSGVEQFF
V gene: TRBV4-2; J gene: TRBJ1-2; clone size: .; D gene: TRBD1; CDR3 length: 16; CDR3 DNA: TGTGCCAGCAGCCGACCCAACCCGACAGGGGGCTATGGCTACACCTTC; CDR3 protein: CASSRPNPTGGYGYTF
V gene: TRBV28; J gene: TRBJ2-1; clone size: .; D gene: .; CDR3 length: 14; CDR3 DNA: TGTGCCAGCAGTGCAGCAGGGACCTACAATGAGCAGTTCTTC; CDR3 protein: CASSAAGTYNEQFF
V gene: TRBV3-1; J gene: TRBJ2-3; clone size: .; D gene: TRBD2; CDR3 length: 16; CDR3 DNA: TGTGCCAGCAGCCAAGATACTAGCGGGAGCACAGATACGCAGTATTTT; CDR3 protein: CASSQDTSGSTDTQYF
V gene: TRBV10-3; J gene: TRBJ1-4; clone size: .; D gene: .; CDR3 length: 14; CDR3 DNA: TGTGCCATCAGTGAAAACGGGGCTAATGAAAAACTGTTTTTT; CDR3 protein: CAISENGANEKLFF
V gene: TRBV20-1; J gene: TRBJ2-1; clone size: .; D gene: .; CDR3 length: 17; CDR3 DNA: TGCAGTGCTAGAACAGGGGGCGCGGGGGGCTCCTACAATGAGCAGTTCTTC; CDR3 protein: CSARTGGAGGSYNEQFF
V gene: TRBV11-2; J gene: TRBJ2-5; clone size: .; D gene: .; CDR3 length: 13; CDR3 DNA: TGTGCCAGCAGCTCTTTCGGTTGGGAGACCCAGTACTTC; CDR3 protein: CASSSFGWETQYF
V gene: TRBV16; J gene: TRBJ2-1; clone size: .; D gene: .; CDR3 length: 16; CDR3 DNA: TGTGCCAGCAGCCAATCTGTCAGGGGCCCTTACAATGAGCAGTTCTTC; CDR3 protein: CASSQSVRGPYNEQFF
V gene: TRBV6-6; J gene: TRBJ2-1; clone size: few; D gene: .; CDR3 length: 16; CDR3 DNA: TGTGCCAGCAGTTACTCGATAGGGAACAGCCACAATGAGCAGTTCTTC; CDR3 protein: CASSYSIGNSHNEQFF